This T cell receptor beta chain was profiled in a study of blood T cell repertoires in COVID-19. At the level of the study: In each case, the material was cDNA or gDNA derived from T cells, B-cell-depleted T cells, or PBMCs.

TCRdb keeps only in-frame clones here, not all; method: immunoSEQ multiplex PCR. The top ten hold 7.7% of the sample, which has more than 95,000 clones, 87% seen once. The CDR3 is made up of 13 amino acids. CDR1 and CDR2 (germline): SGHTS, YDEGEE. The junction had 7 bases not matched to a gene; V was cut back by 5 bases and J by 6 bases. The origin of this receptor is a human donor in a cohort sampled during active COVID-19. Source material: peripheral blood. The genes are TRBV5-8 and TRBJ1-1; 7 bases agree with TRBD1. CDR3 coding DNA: TGTGCCAGCAGGACAGGGTTGGGGCCTGAAGCTTTCTTT. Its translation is CASRTGLGPEAFF.